This T cell receptor (beta chain) originates from a study of T cell responses to AZD1222 COVID-19 vaccine. The study's findings and limits: White British ancestry dominated among donors, who included more females, and clonal diversity was possibly underestimated.

Method: immunoSEQ multiplex PCR; TCRdb's copy keeps in-frame clones and lacks some. The data contain 150,000 to 200,000 clones, roughly 93% of them singletons. In regard to this clone: Its target is not known.

The V end was cut by 1 base, the J end by 4 bases, with 10 bases between. Per the germline V gene, CDR1 is SGHTA and CDR2 is FQGNSA. There are 14 residues in the CDR3. Sequences were derived from peripheral blood, sampled on day 0 of AZD1222 vaccination. The receptor comes from an adult in good health. The V gene is TRBV7-2, the J gene TRBJ2-5, with D possibly called TRBD1 or TRBD2 (6 bases each). The CDR3 sequence: CASSLVRGRETQYF. Here the CDR3 DNA reads TGTGCCAGCAGCTTAGTACGGGGGCGAGAGACCCAGTACTTC. The variable domain in full, completed from reference TRBV7-2 and TRBJ2-5, reads GAGVSQSPSNKVTEKGKDVELRCDPISGHTALYWYRQSLGQGLEFLIYFQGNSAPDKSGLPSDRFSAERTGGSVSTLTIQRTQQEDSAVYLCASSLVRGRETQYFGPGTRLLVL.